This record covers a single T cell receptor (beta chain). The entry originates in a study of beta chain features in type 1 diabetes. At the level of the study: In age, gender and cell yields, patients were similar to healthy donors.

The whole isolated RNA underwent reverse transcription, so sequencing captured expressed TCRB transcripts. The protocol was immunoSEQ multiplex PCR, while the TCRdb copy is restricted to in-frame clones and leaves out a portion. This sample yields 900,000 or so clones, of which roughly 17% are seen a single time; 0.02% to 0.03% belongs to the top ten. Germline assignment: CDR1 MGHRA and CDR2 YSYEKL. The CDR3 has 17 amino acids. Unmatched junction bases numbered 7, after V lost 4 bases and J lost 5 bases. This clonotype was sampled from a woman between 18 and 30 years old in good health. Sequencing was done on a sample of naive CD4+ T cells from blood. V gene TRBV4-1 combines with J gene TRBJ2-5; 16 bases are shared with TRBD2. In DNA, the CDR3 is TGCGCCAGCAGCCCGGGACTAGCGGGAGGGCCGTTGGAGACCCAGTACTTC. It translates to CASSPGLAGGPLETQYF.